This TCR beta chain is from a study of beta chain features in type 1 diabetes. Study context: All samples together contributed 100 million to 120 million sorted cells for examination.

The isolated RNA, all of it, was reverse transcribed, so expressed TCRB transcripts were what got sequenced. Repertoires were generated with immunoSEQ multiplex PCR, while TCRdb's copy carries only in-frame clones and drops some. The sample yields about 140,000 clones, roughly 10% seen once. This receptor was taken from a middle-aged woman in good health. The sequenced material came from central memory CD4+ T cells from blood.

This chain's CDR3 is CASSLAPRGAGKNIQYF. The CDR3 coding sequence is TGTGCCAGCAGCTTAGCACCTCGGGGGGCGGGAAAAAACATTCAGTACTTC. The gene calls are TRBV11-2 and TRBJ2-4; D may be TRBD2 (7 bases). The germline V gene has CDR1 SGHAT and CDR2 FQNNGV. V lost 1 base and J lost 4, with 17 bases in between. CDR3 length: 17 residues.